Presented here are 22 T cell receptor beta chains from one specimen sequenced in a study of blood T cell repertoires in COVID-19. TCRdb's table, derived via immunoSEQ multiplex PCR, lists solely in-frame clones and lacks some. The sample records a few hundred thousand clones, about nine tenths being singletons. Material: peripheral blood. The origin of the receptors is a man aged 18 to 29 with active or convalescent COVID-19.

The chain couples TRBV19 to TRBJ2-2; no firm D call. Germline values: CDR1 LNHDA, CDR2 SQIVND (reference sequence). V was cut by 1 base and J by 6 bases, with 3 bases left in between. The length of the CDR3 is 12 residues. The CDR3 DNA reads TGTGCCAGTAGTATAGTCTCCGGGGAGCTGTTTTTT. Translated: CASSIVSGELFF.

The gene calls are TRBV9 and TRBJ2-3; 8 positions agree with TRBD2. CDR1 and CDR2 (germline): SGDLS, YYNGEE. V was clipped by 7 bases and J by 4 bases; unmatched bases: 8. CDR3 size: 14 residues. CDR3 DNA: TGTGCCAGCGGAGGGACTAGTTGGGCAGATACGCAGTATTTT. Amino acid sequence: CASGGTSWADTQYF.

This clone is a singleton in its sample. The chain is built from TRBV19 and TRBJ2-5, with 11 bases fitting TRBD1. Germline CDR1 LNHDA, CDR2 SQIVND (reference sequence). The trim removed 8 bases at V and 5 bases at J, leaving 10 bases unmatched. This CDR3 contains 15 residues. The CDR3 DNA reads as TGTGCCAGTGGGGACAGGGGGGCAGGGGCGGAGACCCAGTACTTC. This codes for CASGDRGAGAETQYF.

The chain recombines TRBV18 with TRBJ1-4; D is undetermined. Germline CDR1 and CDR2: KGHSH and LQKENI. V was pared by 3 bases and J by 11 bases, with 10 bases between. The CDR3 contains 12 residues. CDR3 in amino acids: CASSPTVEKLFF. CDR3 nucleotides: TGTGCCAGCTCACCTACGGTTGAGAAACTGTTTTTT.

The chain employs TRBV13 and TRBJ1-2; TRBD1 matches at 8 bases. The trim removed 4 bases at V and 7 bases at J, leaving 11 bases unmatched. The CDR3 has 15 residues. Per the germline V gene, CDR1 is PRHDT and CDR2 is FYEKMQ (reference sequence). The CDR3 nucleotides are TGTGCCAGCAGCTCCAAGACAGGGGCTCTGGGTGGCTACACCTTC. As protein: CASSSKTGALGGYTF.

The chain employs TRBV19 and TRBJ1-1, with D unclear. V lost 3 bases and J lost 1, with 9 bases in between. Looked up from germline, CDR1 is LNHDA and CDR2 is SQIVND (reference sequence). This CDR3 has 14 residues. In DNA, the CDR3 is TGTGCCAGTAGTATCGGAGGGCAGAACACTGAAGCTTTCTTT. It translates to CASSIGGQNTEAFF.

The rearrangement uses TRBV5-4 and TRBJ2-6; D is perhaps TRBD1 (5 bases). Germline values: CDR1 SGHNT, CDR2 YYREEE (reference sequence). Trimming removed 2 bases at V and 0 bases at J, with 6 bases between. The CDR3 spans 15 residues. CDR3 coding DNA: TGTGCCAGCAGCTTTAGGGGCTCTGGGGCCAACGTCCTGACTTTC. Translation: CASSFRGSGANVLTF.

The chain recombines TRBV3-1 (or the pseudogene TRBV3-2) with TRBJ2-1; D is possibly TRBD2 (7 bases). Trimming took off 0 bases at V and 4 bases at J, with 13 bases between the two ends. Looked up from germline, CDR1 is LGHDT and CDR2 is YNNKEL (reference sequence). CDR3 length equals 16 residues. The CDR3 sequence is CASSQEDRGAYNEQFF. The CDR3 nucleotides are TGTGCCAGCAGCCAAGAAGATCGGGGGGCTTACAATGAGCAGTTCTTC.

The CDR3 region has the DNA TGTGCCAGCAGTCCCGGGGGTAGGGCCTACGAGCAGTACTTC. It encodes CASSPGGRAYEQYF. The V call is TRBV28, the J call TRBJ2-7; a possible D gene is TRBD2 (6 bases). This CDR3 comprises 14 residues. Germline V gene sequence: CDR1 MDHEN, CDR2 SYDVKM. V was cut by 5 bases and J by 2 bases, with 13 bases left in between.

In nucleotides, the CDR3 is TGTGCCAGCAGACAGGCGGATACGCAGTATTTT. Residues: CASRQADTQYF. This chain uses TRBV27 with TRBJ2-3; perhaps TRBD1 as D (5 bases). The CDR3 covers 11 residues. V was shortened by 6 bases and J by 6 bases, with 7 bases between the two germline ends. From germline, CDR1 is MNHEY and CDR2 SMNVEV (reference sequence).

The J gene is TRBJ2-3, the V gene TRBV4-1; unclear D gene. Trimming left V 0 bases short and J 8 bases short, with 21 bases between. This CDR3 region has 17 residues. Germline assignment: CDR1 MGHRA and CDR2 YSYEKL. The CDR3 sequence is CASSQDRGTVSSLTQYF. In DNA form, the CDR3 reads TGCGCCAGCAGCCAAGATCGAGGTACGGTTTCTTCTCTTACGCAGTATTTT.

The genes are TRBV5-4 and TRBJ1-1; D is unclear. Trimming left V 7 bases short and J 8 bases short, with 12 bases between. Germline-derived CDR1 and CDR2 are SGHNT and YYREEE (reference sequence). CDR3 length: 11 amino acids. CDR3 region: CASGSGREAFF. Written as DNA, the CDR3 is TGTGCCAGCGGTTCGGGGAGGGAAGCTTTCTTT.

The chain uses TRBV3-1 (or the pseudogene TRBV3-2) and TRBJ2-5; 10 bases line up with TRBD2. Germline lookup yields CDR1 LGHDT and CDR2 YNNKEL (reference sequence). CDR3 length equals 16 residues. V dropped 4 bases and J dropped 2; count of bases not matched to a gene: 7. CDR3 nucleotides: TGTGCCAGCAGCCGCTCGTTAGCGGGGGGACAAGAGACCCAGTACTTC. This translates into CASSRSLAGGQETQYF.

The chain has TRBV6-6 and TRBJ2-7; D is possibly TRBD1 (6 bases). Germline CDR1 reads MNHNY; CDR2 reads SVGAGI (reference sequence). With 0 bases removed from V and 1 base from J, the gap between germline ends came to 13 bases. The CDR3 runs to 16 residues. As DNA, the CDR3 is TGTGCCAGCAGTTACTCTCGGGCCAGGGGATCCTACGAGCAGTACTTC. Amino acids: CASSYSRARGSYEQYF.

The chain combines TRBV5-1 with TRBJ1-1; the D is unclear. The germline V gene encodes CDR1 SGHRS and CDR2 YFSETQ. This CDR3 has 14 residues. The V end lost 3 bases, the J end lost 6 bases, and 15 bases lay between the germline ends. CDR3 DNA: TGCGCCAGCAGCTCGGGGAGGGTTTGGGCTGAAGCTTTCTTT. Its protein product is CASSSGRVWAEAFF.

The CDR3 region has the DNA TGCAGCGTTGTGGGGCTGAACTATGGCTACACCTTC. Residues: CSVVGLNYGYTF. The chain uses TRBV29-1 and TRBJ1-2; D perhaps matches TRBD1 (5 bases). This CDR3 spans 12 amino acids. Trimming took 4 bases from V and 2 from J, leaving 8 bases between them. Germline CDR1 is SQVTM and CDR2 is ANQGSEA.

This sequence joins TRBV7-9 and TRBJ2-2; 8 bases fit TRBD2. The V gene end was trimmed by 0 bases and the J gene end by 10 bases; junction bases not matched to a gene: 7. Germline V gene lookup returns CDR1 SEHNR and CDR2 FQNEAQ (reference sequence). There are 15 residues in the CDR3. The CDR3 nucleotides are TGTGCCAGCAGCTTAGCGCGGGGGGAGTTTGAGGAGCTGTTTTTT. This sequence encodes CASSLARGEFEELFF.

CDR3 protein: CASSIRQGTIYEKLFF. The CDR3 nucleotides read TGTGCCAGCAGCATCCGACAGGGCACTATATATGAAAAACTGTTTTTT. The chain recombines TRBV13 with TRBJ1-4, with 7 bases matching TRBD1. Germline lookup yields CDR1 PRHDT and CDR2 FYEKMQ (reference sequence). The CDR3 has 16 residues. V trimming: 5 bases; J trimming: 6 bases; junction bases outside the gene matches: 12.

The chain couples TRBV6-2 or TRBV6-3 to TRBJ2-7, with TRBD1 identical over 7 bases. This CDR3 is built from 14 residues. Germline-derived CDR1 and CDR2 are MNHEY and SVGEGT. With V trimmed by 6 bases and J by 0 bases, 5 bases remained unmatched. DNA of the CDR3: TGTGCCAGCAGCTTCCGGGACAGCTCCTACGAGCAGTACTTC. Its translation: CASSFRDSSYEQYF.

The rearrangement links TRBV12-5 to TRBJ2-1; 7 bases line up with TRBD1. The CDR3 totals 17 residues. J lost 7 bases, V lost 0 bases, and 12 bases had no gene match. The germline CDR1 and CDR2 sequences are LGHNT and FRNRAP. CDR3 nucleotide sequence: TGTGCTAGTGGTTTGGTACTTGACAGGGAAACTTTTAATGAGCAGTTCTTC. Amino acids: CASGLVLDRETFNEQFF.

This clone came up a few times. V usage is TRBV4-1 and J usage is TRBJ2-7; 10 bases map to TRBD1. Germline V CDR1 and CDR2: MGHRA, YSYEKL. J gave up 3 bases and V 3 bases, and 5 bases lay outside the gene matches. The CDR3 covers 15 residues. CDR3 region: CASSHGTGEGYEQYF. Written as DNA, the CDR3 is TGCGCCAGCAGCCATGGGACAGGGGAGGGCTACGAGCAGTACTTC.

The gene calls are TRBV6-6 and TRBJ1-5; 8 bases match TRBD1. Per germline, CDR1 MNHNY and CDR2 SVGAGI (reference sequence). The CDR3 is 17 residues long. After removal of 5 bases from V and 6 bases from J, the junction contained 15 bases not matched to a gene. The CDR3 here is CASSPKRQGHRLQPQHF. CDR3 sequence (DNA): TGTGCCAGCAGTCCCAAGCGACAGGGGCACAGGCTTCAGCCCCAGCATTTT.